The present T cell receptor beta chain was sequenced within a study of blood T cells in healthy people across ages. Broader study findings: Older individuals had lower TCR beta diversity per million T cells (the decline was roughly linear). It was held that diversity estimates obtained from one million T cells represented underestimates.

Every donor contributed roughly 10 milliliters of peripheral blood by blood draw. This clonotype was seen just once. Its specificity is unknown. Alongside a J-beta primer mix, a sample-barcoded 5' primer served in a second PCR lasting 7 to 11 cycles. A minimum of 2.5 million CDR3-containing paired-end reads was obtained for each sample. TCRdb re-analysed the 5' RACE reads in MiXCR, keeping a single row per CDR3 protein. The sample lists about 1.4 million distinct CDR3 sequences; almost 60% were seen once. The CDR3 covers 17 residues. The germline V and J ends were trimmed by 0 bases and 2 bases, with 17 bases remaining between them. The germline V gene encodes CDR1 DFQATT and CDR2 SNEGSKA (reference sequence).

The V gene is TRBV20-1, the J gene TRBJ1-5; no clear D. This clonotype originated in a man aged 18 to 30 in good health. The sequencing input was blood. The CDR3 bases are TGCAGTGCTAGAGATTTTACCCGGGATATCCGCAATCAGCCCCAGCATTTT. It yields the protein CSARDFTRDIRNQPQHF.